The 20 T cell receptor beta chains below come from one sample, sequenced in a study of cytomegalovirus exposure and HLA in healthy donors. Produced via immunoSEQ multiplex PCR; TCRdb's table is partial and in-frame only. The sample includes about 120,000 clones, 70% to 90% of them seen just once. Sequencing input: PBMCs. The receptors derive from a woman aged 18-30 years in good health and CMV-seronegative.

The J gene is TRBJ1-6, the V gene TRBV6-1; maybe TRBD1 (5 bases). The CDR3 runs to 15 residues. CDR1 is MNHNS and CDR2 is SASEGT in the germline V gene. The germline V and J ends were trimmed by 4 bases and 7 bases, with 14 bases remaining between them. The CDR3 reads CASSVRAFENSPLHF. Written as DNA, the CDR3 is TGTGCCAGCAGTGTCAGGGCGTTTGAGAATTCACCCCTCCACTTT.

The chain couples TRBV5-6 to TRBJ2-7; tentative D call: TRBD1 (5 bases). Looked up from germline, CDR1 is SGHDT and CDR2 is YYEEEE. The CDR3 is made up of 12 amino acids. Trimming pared 2 bases from V and 6 bases from J, leaving 9 bases between. In nucleotides, the CDR3 is TGTGCCAGCAGCTTAACAACAGGCGAGCAGTACTTC. It specifies CASSLTTGEQYF.

The rearrangement uses TRBV6-6 and TRBJ2-2, with D perhaps matching TRBD2 (5 bases). The germline V and J ends were trimmed by 5 bases and 6 bases, with 10 bases remaining between them. Germline lookup yields CDR1 MNHNY and CDR2 SVGAGI (reference sequence). CDR3 length equals 13 residues. DNA for the CDR3: TGTGCCAGCAGTGCCGGGGAAGCCGGGGAGCTGTTTTTT. This sequence encodes CASSAGEAGELFF.

The V call is TRBV2, the J call TRBJ2-7; TRBD1 matches at 7 bases. Germline V gives CDR1 SNHLY, CDR2 FYNNEI. The CDR3 is made up of 14 amino acids. V shed 4 bases, J shed 4 bases, and the junction held 7 bases outside the gene matches. The chain's CDR3 is CASSVQGGSYEQYF. The CDR3 region has the DNA TGTGCCAGCAGTGTACAAGGGGGCTCTTACGAGCAGTACTTC.

The V call is TRBV10-3, the J call TRBJ1-5; 7 bases are a match to TRBD1. The V gene end was trimmed by 2 bases and the J gene end by 6 bases; junction bases not matched to a gene: 4. The germline V gene encodes CDR1 ENHRY and CDR2 SYGVKD. The CDR3 loop spans 14 amino acids. Here the CDR3 DNA reads TGTGCCATCAGTGAGCTGGCAGGGGGTCAGCCCCAGCATTTT. Translation: CAISELAGGQPQHF.

V usage is TRBV6-1 and J usage is TRBJ2-7, with D unresolved. This CDR3 is 13 amino acids long. With 1 base removed from V and 2 bases from J, the gap between germline ends came to 6 bases. Germline V gene data show CDR1 as MNHNS and CDR2 as SASEGT. This chain's CDR3 is CASSEGLTYEQYF. The DNA of the CDR3 is TGTGCCAGCAGTGAAGGACTTACCTACGAGCAGTACTTC.

DNA for the CDR3: TGTGCCAGCAGCTTAGGGACTAGCGGCTACAATGAGCAGTTCTTC. It encodes CASSLGTSGYNEQFF. The chain uses TRBV11-3 and TRBJ2-1, with 10 nucleotides matching TRBD2. The trim removed 1 base at V and 3 bases at J, leaving 0 bases unmatched. CDR1 and CDR2 from the germline V gene are SGHNT and YENEEA. The CDR3 runs 15 residues.

The chain joins TRBV27 to TRBJ1-5, with D possibly TRBD1 on 6 matching bases. CDR1 is MNHEY and CDR2 is SMNVEV in the germline V gene (reference sequence). The CDR3 length is 15 residues. V was cut by 8 bases and J by 3 bases, with 17 bases left in between. CDR3 sequence reads: CASAGAGDPNQPQHF. The CDR3 coding sequence is TGTGCCAGCGCGGGGGCAGGGGATCCCAATCAGCCCCAGCATTTT.

V usage is TRBV7-9 and J usage is TRBJ1-4; D not resolved. This CDR3 comprises 16 residues. The germline V gene has CDR1 SEHNR and CDR2 FQNEAQ (reference sequence). V shed 5 bases and J shed 5 bases, with 18 bases lying between them. This CDR3 is CASSPYPRGRNEKLFF. DNA for the CDR3: TGTGCCAGCAGCCCCTACCCTCGGGGAAGAAATGAAAAACTGTTTTTT.

V and J are TRBV5-1 and TRBJ1-1, with a tentative D call TRBD1 (6 bases). The V gene lost 9 bases and the J gene lost 1 base, with 16 bases spanning the gap. This CDR3 region has 14 residues. Germline CDR1 reads SGHRS; CDR2 reads YFSETQ. As DNA, the CDR3 is TGCGCCACCTCCGCCGGGACAACGAACACTGAAGCTTTCTTT. Translation: CATSAGTTNTEAFF.

The chain joins TRBV11-3 to TRBJ2-3; D remains ambiguous. The CDR3 covers 12 residues. Trimming removed 6 bases from V and 4 bases from J, with 8 bases in between. Germline V gene sequence: CDR1 SGHNT, CDR2 YENEEA. The CDR3 DNA sequence: TGTGCCAGCAGTCTATACTCAGATACGCAGTATTTT. It codes for CASSLYSDTQYF.

To note about this clone: Other DNA sequences in the same sample also yield this CDR3. The chain couples TRBV5-1 to TRBJ2-7, with TRBD1 matching over 11 bases. CDR1 is SGHRS and CDR2 is YFSETQ in the germline V gene. This CDR3 is 14 amino acids long. V lost 2 bases, J lost 7 bases, and 5 bases stayed unmatched. This CDR3 reads CASSLGQGAREQYF. The CDR3 bases are TGCGCCAGCAGCTTAGGACAGGGGGCTCGGGAGCAGTACTTC.

The chain couples TRBV6-5 to TRBJ1-1; no firm D call. Trimming removed 6 bases at V and 4 bases at J, with 12 bases between. The germline V gene encodes CDR1 MNHEY and CDR2 SVGAGI. The CDR3 length is 13 residues. The CDR3 sequence: CASSRSTSTEAFF. The CDR3 DNA reads as TGTGCCAGCAGCCGGTCAACCTCCACTGAAGCTTTCTTT.

The DNA for the CDR3 is TGTGCCAGTAGTCCTCTTAGCCCCGACTGGAATGAGCAGTTCTTC. Its protein product is CASSPLSPDWNEQFF. This rearrangement joins TRBV19 to TRBJ2-1; D gene ambiguous. This CDR3 has 15 residues. Trimming left V 5 bases short and J 7 bases short, with 18 bases between. Germline assignment: CDR1 LNHDA and CDR2 SQIVND (reference sequence).

This clone has a single count. This rearrangement joins TRBV5-1 to TRBJ1-2; D is uncertain. Germline assignment: CDR1 SGHRS and CDR2 YFSETQ. V lost 2 bases and J lost 2, with 7 bases in between. This CDR3 has 13 amino acids. CDR3 in DNA: TGCGCCAGCAGCTTCACAGAGAACTATGGCTACACCTTC. Protein: CASSFTENYGYTF.

The rearrangement uses TRBV6-6 and TRBJ2-5; 7 bases are a match to TRBD2. Per germline, CDR1 MNHNY and CDR2 SVGAGI (reference sequence). This CDR3 has 14 amino acids. The ends lost 5 bases at V and 5 bases at J; junction bases unmatched: 8. Written as DNA, the CDR3 is TGTGCCAGCAGTCCAGGGACTAAGACGGAGACCCAGTACTTC. This translates into CASSPGTKTETQYF.

This chain uses TRBV7-6 with TRBJ2-1; D might be TRBD2 (5 bases). The V and J ends lost 5 bases and 2 bases respectively, with 16 bases between them. In germline, CDR1 is SGHVS, CDR2 FNYEAQ. The CDR3 is made up of 16 amino acids. The CDR3 DNA reads as TGTGCCAGCAGCCTGCGGGTAGCCGGGACCTACAATGAGCAGTTCTTC. This sequence encodes CASSLRVAGTYNEQFF.

This clone showed up just a few times. The J gene is TRBJ1-2, the V gene TRBV2, with TRBD1 matching 7 bases. V lost 9 bases and J lost 4; bases outside the gene matches: 14. The CDR3 is 15 residues long. From germline, CDR1 is SNHLY and CDR2 FYNNEI. CDR3 in DNA: TGTGCCAGTAAAAAGACCGGGACAGAAGGCTATGGCTACACCTTC. Translation: CASKKTGTEGYGYTF.

The V gene is TRBV20-1, the J gene TRBJ1-5; D unresolved. Germline V gene sequence: CDR1 DFQATT, CDR2 SNEGSKA (reference sequence). There are 10 residues in the CDR3. V lost 6 bases and J lost 4, with 4 bases in between. CDR3 loop: CSAKNQPQHF. CDR3 bases: TGCAGTGCCAAAAATCAGCCCCAGCATTTT.

The V call is TRBV15, the J call TRBJ2-1; D call uncertain. The CDR3 totals 16 residues. Germline CDR1 LNHNV, CDR2 YYDKDF (reference sequence). Trimming left V 0 bases short and J 0 bases short, with 9 bases between. The CDR3 spells CATSRDRVSSYNEQFF. CDR3 nucleotides: TGTGCCACCAGCAGAGACCGGGTGAGCTCCTACAATGAGCAGTTCTTC.